The 23 T cell receptor beta chains presented below share a single source sample, sequenced in a study of blood T cell repertoires in COVID-19. Generated by immunoSEQ multiplex PCR, the TCRdb table keeps only in-frame clones and is missing some. Found here are 20,000 or so clones, approximately 89% of them singletons; the top ten hold just over 5%. The sample taken for sequencing was peripheral blood. Receptors were obtained from a man between 45 and 60 years old with active COVID-19.

This chain uses TRBV6-1 with TRBJ2-5; D not certain. The CDR3 extends over 14 amino acids. Germline CDR1 reads MNHNS; CDR2 reads SASEGT. V shed 3 bases and J shed 4 bases, with 12 bases lying between them. In DNA form, the CDR3 reads TGTGCCAGCAGTGAGGGCCACCTGGGAGAGACCCAGTACTTC. Translated, it gives CASSEGHLGETQYF.

The J gene is TRBJ1-2, the V gene TRBV28; tentatively, D is TRBD1 (6 bases). The CDR3 contains 14 residues. Trimming cost V 6 bases and J 4 bases, with 15 bases left between them. CDR1 is MDHEN and CDR2 is SYDVKM in the germline V gene. CDR3 coding DNA: TGTGCCAGCAGACTTGCAGGGGTTGGCTATGGCTACACCTTC. It is translated as CASRLAGVGYGYTF.

The chain has TRBV6-2 or TRBV6-3 and TRBJ2-7; D perhaps matches TRBD2 (6 bases). Trimming shortened V by 5 bases and J by 3 bases, and 17 bases separated the two germline ends. This CDR3 spans 15 amino acids. Germline CDR1 MNHEY, CDR2 SVGEGT. The CDR3 reads CASSVRPGTLYEQYF. Written as DNA, the CDR3 is TGTGCCAGCAGTGTCAGACCCGGGACTCTCTACGAGCAGTACTTC.

This chain connects TRBV29-1 to TRBJ1-1; unclear D gene. The CDR3 loop spans 16 amino acids. V dropped 6 bases and J dropped 3 bases, with 23 bases sitting between them. Germline assignment: CDR1 SQVTM and CDR2 ANQGSEA. CDR3 in amino acids: CSVPKGTVLMDTEAFF. The DNA for the CDR3 is TGCAGCGTCCCCAAAGGAACAGTGCTAATGGACACTGAAGCTTTCTTT.

The rearrangement links TRBV10-3 to TRBJ1-5, with D possibly matching TRBD1 (5 bases). The CDR3 runs to 14 residues. V dropped 3 bases and J dropped 6 bases, with 12 bases sitting between them. In germline, CDR1 is ENHRY, CDR2 SYGVKD. This CDR3 is CAISDPREGQPQHF. CDR3 sequence (DNA): TGTGCCATCAGTGACCCCAGGGAAGGTCAGCCCCAGCATTTT.

The chain has TRBV9 and TRBJ2-2; possible D gene TRBD1, 7 bases. Germline CDR1 and CDR2: SGDLS and YYNGEE. The V end was cut by 1 base, the J end by 0 bases, with 16 bases between. The CDR3 extends over 18 amino acids. CDR3 residues: CASSVLQGTPANTGELFF. The CDR3 DNA sequence: TGTGCCAGCAGCGTACTACAGGGGACTCCCGCGAACACCGGGGAGCTGTTTTTT.

CDR3: CASSPSDTQYF. The CDR3 region has the DNA TGTGCCAGCTCACCATCTGATACGCAGTATTTT. The chain carries TRBV18 and TRBJ2-3; D not resolved. The CDR3 sequence is 11 residues long. The germline V gene has CDR1 KGHSH and CDR2 LQKENI. Trimming left V 2 bases short and J 6 bases short, with 3 bases between.

The chain links TRBV7-2 to TRBJ1-2, with 10 bases aligning to TRBD1. Per the germline V gene, CDR1 is SGHTA and CDR2 is FQGNSA. This CDR3 has 15 residues. Losses at the gene ends were 3 bases for V and 1 base for J; bases not matched to a gene: 2. The CDR3 bases are TGTGCCAGCAGCTTGGGACAGGGGTTTAACTATGGCTACACCTTC. Its protein product is CASSLGQGFNYGYTF.

The chain recombines TRBV19 with TRBJ2-1; 10 positions match TRBD2. The CDR3 spans 13 residues. Germline trimming cut 3 bases from V and 12 bases from J; bases unmatched to any gene: 5. Germline V gene data show CDR1 as LNHDA and CDR2 as SQIVND (reference sequence). The CDR3 DNA is TGTGCCAGTAGTATCTCAGCGGGAGGGACGCAGTTCTTC. It yields the protein CASSISAGGTQFF.

The CDR3 protein is CASSMTSGRATQYF. The CDR3 region has the DNA TGTGCCAGCAGCATGACTAGCGGGAGGGCAACTCAGTACTTC. The rearrangement joins TRBV5-4 to TRBJ2-4; TRBD2 aligns across 14 bases. This CDR3 region has 14 residues. Per the germline V gene, CDR1 is SGHNT and CDR2 is YYREEE (reference sequence). V lost 4 bases and J lost 12; bases outside the gene matches: 6.

The chain carries TRBV24-1 and TRBJ1-1, with 9 bases lining up with TRBD1. CDR3 size: 11 residues. The ends lost 6 bases at V and 10 bases at J; junction bases unmatched: 2. Germline CDR1 and CDR2: KGHDR and SFDVKD. The CDR3 DNA is TGTGCCACCAGTAAGGGACAGGGAGCTTTCTTT. This codes for CATSKGQGAFF.

The J gene is TRBJ2-5, the V gene TRBV5-1; 14 nucleotides agree with TRBD2. Germline CDR1 SGHRS, CDR2 YFSETQ. The V segment lost 2 bases and the J segment 4 bases; nucleotides outside the gene matches: 10. The CDR3 runs to 18 residues. The CDR3 DNA reads as TGCGCCAGCAGCTTAGGGACTAGCGGGAGTTCTATTGGAGAGACCCAGTACTTC. Translated: CASSLGTSGSSIGETQYF.

The chain employs TRBV7-8 and TRBJ1-3; possibly TRBD1 for D (6 bases). Germline V gene sequence: CDR1 SGHVS, CDR2 FQNEAQ. V lost 0 bases to trimming and J lost 0 bases, with 12 bases between them. The CDR3 runs 17 residues. The CDR3 DNA reads TGTGCCAGCAGCTTAGCCCTCACAGGGATCTCTGGAAACACCATATATTTT. Protein sequence: CASSLALTGISGNTIYF.

CDR3 loop: CASSPSDRPTSYGYTF. The CDR3 region has the DNA TGTGCCAGCAGCCCTTCAGACAGACCGACGAGCTATGGCTACACCTTC. The rearrangement links TRBV4-2 to TRBJ1-2, with D perhaps matching TRBD1 (5 bases). V lost 4 bases and J lost 4, with 19 bases in between. The CDR3 spans 16 residues. Germline CDR1 and CDR2: LGHNA and YNFKEQ.

The chain links TRBV6-4 to TRBJ2-3, with TRBD2 identical over 8 bases. The CDR3 is 15 residues long. CDR1 MRHNA and CDR2 SNTAGT come from the germline V gene. V dropped 6 bases and J dropped 0; count of bases not matched to a gene: 5. The DNA for the CDR3 is TGTGCCAGCAGCCCCATAGCGGGGAGCACAGATACGCAGTATTTT. This codes for CASSPIAGSTDTQYF.

This clone was counted a few times. The CDR3, as DNA: TGTGCCAGCAGCCAAGAGGGCAGGGGTGAATGGGCTTTCTTT. It translates to CASSQEGRGEWAFF. The chain carries TRBV3-1 (or the pseudogene TRBV3-2) and TRBJ1-1; TRBD1 is a possible D gene (6 bases). Germline V gene sequence: CDR1 LGHDT, CDR2 YNNKEL (reference sequence). The CDR3 is made up of 14 amino acids. Trimming stripped 0 bases from V and 11 bases from J, with 16 bases between.

The chain joins TRBV5-1 to TRBJ2-7; 13 positions match TRBD2. This CDR3 comprises 17 residues. CDR1 and CDR2 (germline): SGHRS, YFSETQ. After removal of 0 bases from V and 4 bases from J, the junction contained 7 bases not matched to a gene. CDR3 in DNA: TGCGCCAGCAGCTTGGGGACTAGCGGGAGATTAAGGTACGAGCAGTACTTC. Amino acid sequence: CASSLGTSGRLRYEQYF. Together with reference TRBV5-1 and TRBJ2-7, the CDR3 gives the full variable domain: KAGVTQTPRYLIKTRGQQVTLSCSPISGHRSVSWYQQTPGQGLQFLFEYFSETQRNKGNFPGRFSGRQFSNSRSEMNVSTLELGDSALYLCASSLGTSGRLRYEQYFGPGTRLTVT.

This clone was detected only once. The chain joins TRBV4-3 to TRBJ2-7, with D possibly being TRBD1 (5 bases). V lost 0 bases, J lost 3 bases, and 9 bases lay in between. CDR3 length equals 14 residues. CDR1 is LGHNA, CDR2 YSLEER, per germline. DNA for the CDR3: TGCGCCAGCAGCCAAGATCGGACAAACTACGAGCAGTACTTC. Encoded protein: CASSQDRTNYEQYF.

The chain couples TRBV27 to TRBJ1-6; 7 bases match TRBD1. The germline V gene encodes CDR1 MNHEY and CDR2 SMNVEV (reference sequence). This CDR3 has 15 residues. V trimming: 3 bases; J trimming: 9 bases; junction bases outside the gene matches: 8. CDR3 coding DNA: TGTGCCAGCAGTTTCAACCGGGACAGAGGTTCACCCCTCCACTTT. Amino acids: CASSFNRDRGSPLHF.

V usage is TRBV29-1 and J usage is TRBJ2-7, with D possibly TRBD1 on 6 matching bases. Trimming removed 4 bases from V and 2 bases from J, with 18 bases in between. Germline values: CDR1 SQVTM, CDR2 ANQGSEA. The length of the CDR3 is 15 residues. The CDR3 sequence is CSVASRDKRTYEQYF. CDR3 nucleotide sequence: TGCAGCGTTGCATCTCGGGACAAAAGGACCTACGAGCAGTACTTC.

V gene TRBV19 combines with J gene TRBJ2-5; unclear D gene. The CDR3 runs 16 residues. V was pared by 3 bases and J by 1 base, with 15 bases between. Germline V CDR1 and CDR2: LNHDA, SQIVND (reference sequence). The CDR3 sequence is CASSISVVSLQETQYF. The DNA of the CDR3 is TGTGCCAGTAGTATTTCGGTTGTGTCGCTCCAAGAGACCCAGTACTTC.

This chain links TRBV11-3 with TRBJ2-7; the D is unclear. Deletions cut 6 bases from V and 2 bases from J, with 17 bases between. The germline CDR1 and CDR2 sequences are SGHNT and YENEEA. The CDR3 consists of 15 residues. CDR3 loop: CASSLFSTPTYEQYF. CDR3 nucleotide sequence: TGTGCCAGCAGTTTATTTTCTACTCCAACCTACGAGCAGTACTTC.

J is TRBJ2-7 and V is TRBV7-8; 10 positions match TRBD2. The CDR3 is 15 residues long. Germline loops: CDR1 SGHVS, CDR2 FQNEAQ. The ends lost 5 bases at V and 2 bases at J; junction bases unmatched: 6. Written as DNA, the CDR3 is TGTGCCAGCAGCCCCGGACTAGCGGATCCCTACGAGCAGTACTTC. This sequence encodes CASSPGLADPYEQYF. The complete variable domain, with remaining parts taken from reference TRBV7-8 and TRBJ2-7, reads GAGVSQSPRYKVAKRGQDVALRCDPISGHVSLFWYQQALGQGPEFLTYFQNEAQLDKSGLPSDRFFAERPEGSVSTLKIQRTQQEDSAVYLCASSPGLADPYEQYFGPGTRLTVT.